The 25 T cell receptor beta chains reported below all come from one sample, sequenced in a study of blood T cells in healthy people across ages. A second PCR, run for about 6 to 12 cycles, used a sample-barcoded 5' primer plus a J-beta primer mix. In TCRdb, the 5' RACE reads were re-called with MiXCR into one record per CDR3 protein. The data contain some 1.4 million distinct CDR3 sequences, approximately 38% of them singletons. The specimen was blood. These receptor sequences come from a woman aged 18-29 years in good health.

This chain links TRBV20-1 with TRBJ2-5, with 8 bases that match TRBD1. The CDR3 covers 13 residues. Germline trimming cut 5 bases from V and 2 bases from J; bases unmatched to any gene: 4. CDR1 and CDR2 from the germline V gene are DFQATT and SNEGSKA (reference sequence). In DNA form, the CDR3 reads TGCAGTGCTGGGGGACAGGATCAAGAGACCCAGTACTTC. Translation gives CSAGGQDQETQYF.

CDR3 amino acids: CAIREGKETQYF. The CDR3 coding sequence is TGTGCCATCAGGGAGGGGAAAGAGACCCAGTACTTC. The rearrangement uses TRBV10-3 and TRBJ2-5; D might be TRBD2 (6 bases). Trimming stripped 6 bases from V and 3 bases from J, with 8 bases between. Germline V gene sequence: CDR1 ENHRY, CDR2 SYGVKD. The CDR3 is made up of 12 amino acids.

In regard to this clonotype: Compared with germline, one end of the junction differs, possibly owing to a read error. The V gene is TRBV6-1, the J gene TRBJ1-1; no firm D call. From germline, CDR1 is MNHNS and CDR2 SASEGT. There are 13 residues in the CDR3. The CDR3 coding sequence is TGTGCCAACAGCCCGGGCAGGAACACTGAGGCTTTCTTT. Protein sequence: CANSPGRNTEAFF.

The chain recombines TRBV13 with TRBJ2-2; TRBD2 agrees at 10 bases. V gave up 2 bases and J gave up 4 bases; unmatched junction bases: 10. Germline values: CDR1 PRHDT, CDR2 FYEKMQ (reference sequence). The CDR3 extends over 18 amino acids. This chain's CDR3 is CASSLLALAGEATGELFF. The CDR3 coding sequence is TGTGCCAGCAGCTTACTCGCTCTAGCGGGAGAAGCCACCGGGGAGCTGTTTTTT.

This clonotype appeared once. V is TRBV20-1 and J is TRBJ2-5; tentative D call: TRBD1 (6 bases). Matching the DNA end better, TRBJ2-7 makes the J call doubtful. The CDR3 sequence is 13 residues long. The germline V gene has CDR1 DFQATT and CDR2 SNEGSKA (reference sequence). CDR3 amino acids: CSAPRDTGYEQYF. CDR3 nucleotides: TGCAGTGCTCCCCGGGACACAGGCTACGAGCAGTACTTC.

This clonotype was picked up many times. A much larger clone lies a single base off, so this may be a read error. The genes are TRBV13 and TRBJ2-3, with D uncertain. Trimming stripped 5 bases from V and 7 bases from J, with 13 bases between. Germline lookup yields CDR1 PRHDT and CDR2 FYEKMQ (reference sequence). There are 13 residues in the CDR3. The CDR3 spells CASSVEEYNTQYF. CDR3 sequence (DNA): TGTGCCAGCAGCGTAGAGGAATACAATACGCAGTATTTT.

In this sample, this clonotype turned up a few times. The chain combines TRBV7-2 with TRBJ2-7; D not resolved. The V and J ends lost 4 bases and 3 bases respectively, with 16 bases between them. Germline loops: CDR1 SGHTA, CDR2 FQGNSA. There are 15 residues in the CDR3. CDR3 region: CASSSIVDSDYEQYF. CDR3 in DNA: TGTGCCAGCAGCTCCATCGTTGATTCGGACTACGAGCAGTACTTC. The whole variable domain, remainder taken from reference TRBV7-2 and TRBJ2-7, is GAGVSQSPSNKVTEKGKDVELRCDPISGHTALYWYRQSLGQGLEFLIYFQGNSAPDKSGLPSDRFSAERTGGSVSTLTIQRTQQEDSAVYLCASSSIVDSDYEQYFGPGTRLTVT.

The chain has TRBV19 and TRBJ1-4, with D maybe TRBD1 (5 bases). CDR1 is LNHDA, CDR2 SQIVND, per germline (reference sequence). Deletions cut 10 bases from V and 5 bases from J, with 17 bases between. CDR3 length: 14 amino acids. The CDR3 DNA sequence: TGTGCCACCTACCCTGGGGCATCCAATGAAAAACTGTTTTTT. This codes for CATYPGASNEKLFF. The entire variable domain, with the rest obtained from reference TRBV19 and TRBJ1-4, is as follows: DGGITQSPKYLFRKEGQNVTLSCEQNLNHDAMYWYRQDPGQGLRLIYYSQIVNDFQKGDIAEGYSVSREKKESFPLTVTSAQKNPTAFYLCATYPGASNEKLFFGSGTQLSVL.

This clonotype appeared a few times. The chain has TRBV5-6 and TRBJ1-1; tentative D call: TRBD1 (6 bases). CDR3 size: 14 residues. Germline-derived CDR1 and CDR2 are SGHDT and YYEEEE. V lost 0 bases and J lost 1, with 7 bases in between. In DNA, the CDR3 is TGTGCCAGCAGCTTGGAACAGGGGAACACTGAAGCTTTCTTT. Translated: CASSLEQGNTEAFF.

J is TRBJ1-6 and V is TRBV10-2; D is perhaps TRBD1 (5 bases). The V end was cut by 8 bases, the J end by 6 bases, with 11 bases between. The CDR3 is made up of 13 amino acids. Per the germline V gene, CDR1 is WSHSY and CDR2 is SAAADI. CDR3 sequence (DNA): TGCGCCAGCTCGGCAGGGTCTAATTCACCCCTCCACTTT. Translating gives CASSAGSNSPLHF.

The chain carries TRBV7-9 and TRBJ2-1, with 8 positions matching TRBD1. The CDR3 spans 15 residues. The ends lost 1 base at V and 10 bases at J; junction bases unmatched: 9. Germline V lookup: CDR1 SEHNR, CDR2 FQNEAQ (reference sequence). CDR3 sequence reads: CASSLERTGLYEQFF. DNA of the CDR3: TGTGCCAGCAGCTTAGAGCGGACAGGGCTCTACGAGCAGTTCTTC.

The rearrangement uses TRBV7-9 and TRBJ2-7, with 8 bases that match TRBD2. V gave up 5 bases and J gave up 5 bases; unmatched junction bases: 5. CDR3 size: 13 residues. Germline assignment: CDR1 SEHNR and CDR2 FQNEAQ (reference sequence). The CDR3 DNA reads TGTGCCAGCAGCCCCGGGACTAGAAACGAGCAGTACTTC. The encoded protein is CASSPGTRNEQYF.

This clonotype was seen ten or more times. V and J are TRBV9 and TRBJ2-5, with 7 bases lining up with TRBD2. Per germline, CDR1 SGDLS and CDR2 YYNGEE. Unmatched junction bases numbered 2, after V lost 2 bases and J lost 1 base. There are 14 residues in the CDR3. CDR3 nucleotides: TGTGCCAGCAGCGTTGCTAGCGGCCAAGAGACCCAGTACTTC. The encoded protein is CASSVASGQETQYF. Full variable domain (outside the CDR3, taken from reference TRBV9 and TRBJ2-5): DSGVTQTPKHLITATGQRVTLRCSPRSGDLSVYWYQQSLDQGLQFLIQYYNGEERAKGNILERFSAQQFPDLHSELNLSSLELGDSALYFCASSVASGQETQYFGPGTRLLVL.

This clonotype was seen a few times. The genes are TRBV10-3 and TRBJ2-1; D remains ambiguous. CDR1 is ENHRY and CDR2 is SYGVKD in the germline V gene. This CDR3 region has 12 residues. The germline V and J ends were trimmed by 4 bases and 10 bases, with 11 bases remaining between them. The CDR3 DNA is TGTGCCATCAGTGGTATAGCCGAGGAGCAGTTCTTC. Translating gives CAISGIAEEQFF.

V is TRBV4-1 and J is TRBJ2-5; D is tentatively TRBD1 or TRBD2 (5 bases each). The CDR3 is made up of 16 amino acids. CDR1 MGHRA and CDR2 YSYEKL come from the germline V gene. With 1 base removed from V and 1 base from J, the gap between germline ends came to 13 bases. This chain's CDR3 is CASSQGGAPLQETQYF. The CDR3 nucleotides read TGCGCCAGCAGCCAAGGAGGGGCCCCCCTCCAAGAGACCCAGTACTTC.

This chain connects TRBV7-8 to TRBJ1-1, with no clear D. Trimming left V 2 bases short and J 3 bases short, with 10 bases between. There are 14 residues in the CDR3. Germline loops: CDR1 SGHVS, CDR2 FQNEAQ. CDR3 sequence reads: CASSLLESDTEAFF. Written as DNA, the CDR3 is TGTGCCAGCAGCTTATTGGAGAGTGACACTGAAGCTTTCTTT.

A few counts support this clonotype. The chain couples TRBV6-1 to TRBJ2-1; 8 nucleotides match TRBD1. The last part of the DNA fits TRBJ2-7 better; the J call may be wrong. The germline CDR1 and CDR2 sequences are MNHNS and SASEGT. The CDR3 extends over 13 amino acids. CDR3 DNA sequence: TGTGCCAGCCGGACAGGGTTCGACTACGAGCAGTACTTC. Residues: CASRTGFDYEQYF.

This chain joins TRBV4-2 and TRBJ2-1; D is possibly TRBD2 (5 bases). CDR3 size: 16 residues. V lost 0 bases and J lost 3, with 12 bases in between. The germline gives CDR1 LGHNA, CDR2 YNFKEQ. The CDR3 loop reads CASSQDLARSYNEQFF. The CDR3 DNA sequence: TGTGCCAGCAGCCAAGATTTAGCGAGGAGCTACAATGAGCAGTTCTTC.

J is TRBJ1-1 and V is TRBV11-2; perhaps TRBD1 as D (5 bases). With 4 bases removed from V and 0 bases from J, the gap between germline ends came to 24 bases. The CDR3 runs 19 residues. Germline values: CDR1 SGHAT, CDR2 FQNNGV. CDR3 in DNA: TGTGCCAGCAGCTACTTGGAAGAGGGGCTATTAGTGGTGAACACTGAAGCTTTCTTT. Translation: CASSYLEEGLLVVNTEAFF.

The gene calls are TRBV20-1 and TRBJ1-2; D call uncertain. The V gene's germline CDR1 is DFQATT and CDR2 SNEGSKA (reference sequence). Trimming stripped 3 bases from V and 6 bases from J, with 23 bases between. There are 16 residues in the CDR3. CDR3 residues: CSASEPGNPLVNGYTF. Here the CDR3 DNA reads TGCAGTGCTAGCGAACCGGGGAACCCGCTCGTTAATGGCTACACCTTC.

In its sample, this clonotype was seen a few times. J is TRBJ1-3 and V is TRBV7-2; D is possibly TRBD1 (5 bases). Germline V gene data show CDR1 as SGHTA and CDR2 as FQGNSA. With 5 bases removed from V and 0 bases from J, the gap between germline ends came to 20 bases. The CDR3 consists of 18 residues. CDR3 residues: CASSRGPGQGSSGNTIYF. As DNA, the CDR3 is TGTGCCAGCAGCAGGGGCCCCGGGCAGGGATCCTCTGGAAACACCATATATTTT.

This chain links TRBV10-3 with TRBJ2-6; D is unclear. CDR3 size: 8 residues. V gave up 3 bases and J gave up 18 bases, with 3 bases separating them. Germline lookup yields CDR1 ENHRY and CDR2 SYGVKD. DNA of the CDR3: TGTGCCATCAGTGATCCGACTTTC. Translating it yields CAISDPTF.

The chain is built from TRBV9 and TRBJ2-5; 7 bases are a match to TRBD2. CDR1 is SGDLS and CDR2 is YYNGEE in the germline V gene. V shed 3 bases and J 2 bases; nucleotides not matched to a gene: 13. This CDR3 comprises 17 residues. The CDR3 loop reads CASSAGLAASGQETQYF. DNA of the CDR3: TGTGCCAGCAGCGCCGGCTTGGCGGCTAGCGGACAAGAGACCCAGTACTTC. The complete variable domain, with remaining parts taken from reference TRBV9 and TRBJ2-5, reads DSGVTQTPKHLITATGQRVTLRCSPRSGDLSVYWYQQSLDQGLQFLIQYYNGEERAKGNILERFSAQQFPDLHSELNLSSLELGDSALYFCASSAGLAASGQETQYFGPGTRLLVL.

This clonotype has only a few counts. V gene TRBV2 combines with J gene TRBJ2-7, with D tentatively TRBD1 (5 bases). In germline, CDR1 is SNHLY, CDR2 FYNNEI. CDR3 length: 15 residues. V was shortened by 8 bases and J by 1 base, with 18 bases between the two germline ends. CDR3 nucleotides: TGTGCCAGCCCCCCCCTGAAGGGGAAGTCCTACGAGCAGTACTTC. Encoded protein: CASPPLKGKSYEQYF. Drawing the rest from reference TRBV2 and TRBJ2-7, the complete variable domain is EPEVTQTPSHQVTQMGQEVILRCVPISNHLYFYWYRQILGQKVEFLVSFYNNEISEKSEIFDDQFSVERPDGSNFTLKIRSTKLEDSAMYFCASPPLKGKSYEQYFGPGTRLTVT.

The CDR3 nucleotides are TGCAGCGTTGAAGTGGGGGAGACCCAGTACTTC. Its translation is CSVEVGETQYF. The chain combines TRBV29-1 with TRBJ2-5, with unresolved D. The CDR3 spans 11 residues. The germline gives CDR1 SQVTM, CDR2 ANQGSEA. Trimming took off 1 base at V and 5 bases at J, with 5 bases between the two ends.